This is a list of T cell receptor beta chains from one sample in a study of memory CD4+ T cells and cytomegalovirus serostatus. Only in-frame clones appear in the TCRdb table, and some are missing; sequencing was by immunoSEQ multiplex PCR. The sample has approximately 60,000 clones, roughly 81% seen once. Sequencing was performed on memory CD4+ T cells from blood. These TCRs come from an adult in good health and CMV-seronegative. Each CDR3 is given with its conserved first and last residue. D genes are given only for firm matches. The listing skips clone size in some rows; elsewhere it reads once, few, many or a size class.

j_gene | abundance | d_gene | v_gene | CDR3aa | CDR3nt
TRBJ1-1 | . | TRBD1 | TRBV6-5 | CASRGTGVKTEAFF | TGTGCCAGCCGAGGGACAGGGGTGAAGACTGAAGCTTTCTTT
TRBJ1-2 | . | TRBD1 | TRBV4-1 | CASSQDRGDRGIKSNYGYTF | TGCGCCAGCAGCCAAGATCGGGGCGACAGGGGAATAAAATCTAACTATGGCTACACCTTC
TRBJ1-1 | . | . | TRBV5-1 | CASSSGEPGTEAFF | TGCGCCAGCAGCTCCGGAGAGCCGGGAACTGAAGCTTTCTTT
TRBJ2-1 | . | . | TRBV29-1 | CSAEKGRRNNEQFF | TGCAGCGCCGAGAAAGGACGGAGAAACAATGAGCAGTTCTTC
TRBJ1-2 | . | . | TRBV19 | CASSPGGNYGYTF | TGTGCCAGTAGTCCGGGAGGAAACTATGGCTACACCTTC
TRBJ2-7 | . | . | TRBV28 | CASSPGPGPPYEQYF | TGTGCCAGCAGCCCCGGGCCCGGGCCCCCCTACGAGCAGTACTTC
TRBJ2-5 | . | . | TRBV27 | CASSYRFQETQYF | TGTGCCAGCAGTTACCGGTTCCAAGAGACCCAGTACTTC
TRBJ2-1 | . | . | TRBV7-8 | CASSYSGLVRGEQFF | TGTGCCAGCAGCTACTCGGGACTCGTACGCGGTGAGCAGTTCTTC
TRBJ1-1 | . | . | TRBV11-3 | CASSLRSEAFF | TGTGCCAGCAGCTTAAGATCTGAAGCTTTCTTT
TRBJ2-2 | once | . | TRBV27 | CASSLGLVPGAGGELFF | TGTGCCAGCAGTTTAGGCCTGGTACCCGGAGCGGGCGGGGAGCTGTTTTTT
TRBJ1-4 | once | . | TRBV6-1 | CASRYTGTNEKLFF | TGTGCCAGCAGATATACGGGGACCAATGAAAAACTGTTTTTT
TRBJ1-5 | . | . | TRBV19 | CASSIGRNNQPQHF | TGTGCCAGTAGTATAGGACGGAACAATCAGCCCCAGCATTTT
TRBJ2-7 | . | . | TRBV5-6 | CASSLFFGDRTYEQYF | .
TRBJ1-2 | . | . | TRBV19 | CASRPIQGVAGYTF | TGTGCCAGTAGACCCATACAAGGGGTTGCCGGCTACACCTTC
TRBJ2-5 | . | TRBD2 | TRBV7-2 | CASSFREGIVETQYF | TGTGCCAGCAGCTTCCGGGAGGGTATAGTAGAGACCCAGTACTTC
TRBJ1-6 | once | TRBD1 | TRBV13 | CASSRGQGVSPLHF | TGTGCCAGCAGCAGGGGACAGGGGGTTTCACCCCTCCACTTT
TRBJ1-1 | . | TRBD1 | TRBV6-6 | CASSYLTGKNPAFF | TGTGCCAGCAGTTACCTGACAGGGAAAAATCCTGCTTTCTTT
TRBJ2-3 | . | . | TRBV7-9 | CASSLEGTVDTQYF | TGTGCCAGCAGCTTAGAAGGGACCGTAGATACGCAGTATTTT
TRBJ2-3 | once | . | TRBV5-4 | CASSRQDTDTQYF | TGTGCCAGCAGCCGACAGGACACAGATACGCAGTATTTT
TRBJ1-2 | once | . | TRBV28 | CASSLRGSVWTRIYTF | TGTGCCAGCAGTTTAAGGGGCAGTGTATGGACCCGTATCTACACCTTC
TRBJ2-1 | . | TRBD2 | TRBV7-2 | CASSLALGTSGTSYNEQFF | TGTGCCAGCAGCTTAGCGCTCGGGACTAGCGGGACCTCCTACAATGAGCAGTTCTTC
TRBJ2-4 | . | TRBD2 | TRBV14 | CASSQDEGGLAGGPKNIQYF | TGTGCCAGCAGCCAAGATGAAGGGGGACTAGCGGGAGGCCCCAAAAACATTCAGTACTTC
TRBJ1-3 | . | TRBD1 | TRBV6-5 | CASSRTGLGNTIYF | TGTGCCAGCAGTAGGACAGGCCTAGGAAACACCATATATTTT
TRBJ1-6 | . | TRBD1 | TRBV6-5 | CASGGQGSSPLHF | TGTGCCAGCGGGGGACAGGGTAGTTCACCCCTCCACTTT
TRBJ1-1 | few | . | TRBV5-8 | CASSLVKGGDTEAFF | TGTGCCAGCAGCTTGGTGAAGGGGGGGGACACTGAAGCTTTCTTT
TRBJ1-1 | . | . | TRBV30 | CAWRYRGTEAFF | TGTGCCTGGAGGTACAGAGGCACTGAAGCTTTCTTT
TRBJ1-3 | . | . | TRBV6-5 | CASISQGGTIYF | TGTGCCAGCATCTCCCAGGGTGGCACCATATATTTT
TRBJ2-3 | . | TRBD1 | TRBV9 | CASSRRDRGMDTQYF | TGTGCCAGCAGCCGTCGGGACAGGGGGATGGATACGCAGTATTTT
TRBJ2-3 | . | . | TRBV27 | CASSPQGYDGRDRYTDTQYF | TGTGCCAGCAGTCCACAGGGGTACGATGGGCGGGATAGATACACAGATACGCAGTATTTT
TRBJ2-5 | . | . | TRBV5-1 | CASSLGTQRETQYF | TGCGCCAGCAGCCTTGGGACTCAACGAGAGACCCAGTACTTC
TRBJ2-2 | . | TRBD2 | TRBV27 | CASSLGGTSPSRELFF | TGTGCCAGCAGTTTGGGGGGGACTAGCCCCTCCCGGGAGCTGTTTTTT
TRBJ2-1 | . | . | TRBV19 | CATTGISGLSSYNEQFF | TGTGCCACCACGGGTATTTCGGGCCTCAGCTCCTACAATGAGCAGTTCTTC
TRBJ2-1 | . | TRBD1 | TRBV10-3 | CAISRDRPRSSYNEQFF | TGTGCCATCAGTCGGGACAGGCCCCGAAGCTCCTACAATGAGCAGTTCTTC
TRBJ2-7 | . | TRBD1 | TRBV18 | CASSPTGSYEQYF | TGTGCCAGCTCGCCGACAGGGTCCTACGAGCAGTACTTC
TRBJ2-7 | . | . | TRBV4-3 | CASSPQDSPSYEQYF | TGCGCCAGCAGCCCCCAGGATTCGCCCTCCTACGAGCAGTACTTC
TRBJ2-7 | . | TRBD1 | TRBV28 | CASKSQGAREQYF | TGTGCCAGCAAGTCGCAGGGGGCGCGGGAGCAGTACTTC
TRBJ2-1 | . | TRBD2 | TRBV7-7 | CASSTGTTWSNEQFF | TGTGCCAGCAGCACCGGGACTACCTGGAGTAATGAGCAGTTCTTC
TRBJ2-2 | . | . | TRBV7-8 | CASSSRGQRTGELFF | TGTGCCAGCAGCTCCCGCGGCCAACGAACCGGGGAGCTGTTTTTT
TRBJ1-2 | . | . | TRBV30 | CAWAQNYGYTF | TGTGCCTGGGCGCAAAACTATGGCTACACCTTC
TRBJ1-5 | . | . | TRBV30 | CAWSRGDGQPQHF | TGTGCCTGGAGTCGGGGGGACGGTCAGCCCCAGCATTTT
TRBJ2-2 | medium-sized | TRBD2 | TRBV7-3 | CASSQTSGANTGELFF | TGTGCCAGCAGCCAGACTAGCGGGGCGAACACCGGGGAGCTGTTTTTT
TRBJ2-3 | . | TRBD2 | TRBV11-3 | CASSSGTSGSTDTQYF | TGTGCCAGCAGCTCCGGGACTAGCGGAAGCACAGATACGCAGTATTTT
TRBJ1-1 | . | . | TRBV2 | CASSEIEFEAFF | TGTGCCAGCAGTGAGATCGAGTTTGAAGCTTTCTTT
TRBJ2-3 | . | TRBD1 | TRBV7-3 | CASSLGTARTDTQYF | TGTGCCAGCAGCTTGGGGACAGCCCGCACAGATACGCAGTATTTT
TRBJ2-3 | . | . | TRBV4-1 | CASSQGLNTDTQYF | TGCGCCAGCAGCCAAGGACTAAACACAGATACGCAGTATTTT
TRBJ2-6 | . | . | TRBV18 | CASSQPSGANVLTF | TGTGCCAGCTCACAGCCTTCTGGGGCCAACGTCCTGACTTTC
TRBJ2-5 | . | . | TRBV7-2 | CASSWGPQETQYF | TGTGCCAGCAGCTGGGGTCCCCAAGAGACCCAGTACTTC
TRBJ1-3 | few | . | TRBV11-2 | CASSQTGGGNTIYF | TGTGCCAGCAGCCAGACAGGCGGAGGAAACACCATATATTTT
TRBJ1-4 | . | TRBD1 | TRBV6-5 | CASSLNRGSGGKLFF | TGTGCCAGCAGCCTAAACAGGGGCTCAGGGGGAAAACTGTTTTTT
TRBJ2-3 | . | . | TRBV7-3 | CASSLSSTDTQYF | TGTGCCAGCAGCTTATCTTCCACAGATACGCAGTATTTT
TRBJ2-7 | . | TRBD1 | TRBV7-2 | CASSSSPGGTGLNEQYF | TGTGCCAGCAGCTCCTCCCCCGGCGGGACAGGGTTGAATGAGCAGTACTTC
TRBJ2-7 | . | . | TRBV5-6 | CASSSGSLYEQYF | TGTGCCAGCAGCTCTGGGAGTCTATACGAGCAGTACTTC
TRBJ2-7 | . | . | TRBV11-3 | CASSLVSGSYEQYF | TGTGCCAGCAGCTTAGTATCAGGTTCCTACGAGCAGTACTTC
TRBJ1-2 | . | TRBD1 | TRBV5-1 | CASSSSGTGGAIGGYTF | TGCGCCAGCAGCTCCTCCGGGACAGGGGGCGCAATCGGTGGCTACACCTTC
TRBJ1-4 | . | . | TRBV28 | CASRPHLGLIGDGEKLFF | TGTGCCAGCCGCCCGCATCTAGGGTTGATTGGAGATGGGGAAAAACTGTTTTTT
TRBJ2-5 | . | . | TRBV5-1 | CASSLSTRLGKTQYF | TGCGCCAGCAGCTTGTCAACCAGGCTGGGAAAGACCCAGTACTTC
TRBJ2-7 | . | . | TRBV13 | CASSLVRGFYEQYF | TGTGCCAGCAGCTTAGTCCGGGGCTTCTACGAGCAGTACTTC
TRBJ2-7 | . | TRBD1 | TRBV7-7 | CASNSPGTGIGYEQYF | TGTGCTAGCAACTCCCCCGGGACAGGGATAGGGTACGAGCAGTACTTC
TRBJ1-6 | . | . | TRBV18 | CASSPEARSPLHF | TGTGCCAGCTCTCCCGAAGCGAGATCACCCCTCCACTTT
TRBJ1-3 | . | . | TRBV6-1 | CASSENAGPRNTIYF | TGTGCCAGCAGTGAAAACGCGGGACCCAGGAACACCATATATTTT